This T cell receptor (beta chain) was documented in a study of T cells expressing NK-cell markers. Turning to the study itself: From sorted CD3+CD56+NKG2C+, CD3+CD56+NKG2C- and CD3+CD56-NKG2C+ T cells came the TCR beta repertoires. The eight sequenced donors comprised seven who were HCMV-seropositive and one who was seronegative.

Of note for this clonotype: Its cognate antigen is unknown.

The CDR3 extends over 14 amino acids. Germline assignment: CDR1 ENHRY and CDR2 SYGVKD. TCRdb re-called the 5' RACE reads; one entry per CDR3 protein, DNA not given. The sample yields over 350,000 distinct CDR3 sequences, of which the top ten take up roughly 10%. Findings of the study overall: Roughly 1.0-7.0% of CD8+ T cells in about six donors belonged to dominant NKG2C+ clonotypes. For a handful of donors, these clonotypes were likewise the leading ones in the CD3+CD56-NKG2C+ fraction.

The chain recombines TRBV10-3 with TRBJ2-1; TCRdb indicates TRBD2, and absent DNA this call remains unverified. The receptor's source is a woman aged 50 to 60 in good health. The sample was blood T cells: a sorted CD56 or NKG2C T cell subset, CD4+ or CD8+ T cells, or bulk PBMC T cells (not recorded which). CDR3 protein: CAISGMYGSNEQFF.